This TCR beta chain was sequenced in a study of blood T cell repertoires in COVID-19. The data were produced by immunoSEQ multiplex PCR, yet TCRdb's version contains in-frame clones alone and is incomplete. The sample consists of 450,000 to 500,000 clones, around 87% of them appearing once. There are 14 residues in the CDR3. CDR1 is LGHNT and CDR2 is FRNRAP in the germline V gene. Trimming cost V 6 bases and J 1 base, with 12 bases left between them. This TCR derives from a woman between 18 and 30 years old who had recovered from COVID-19. The rearrangement joins TRBV12-5 to TRBJ1-1, with D possibly matching TRBD1 (5 bases). Material: PBMCs or T cells enriched from blood (not recorded which). CDR3 sequence reads: CASGGWQGNTEAFF. In DNA, the CDR3 is TGTGCTAGTGGAGGGTGGCAGGGGAACACTGAAGCTTTCTTT.